This TCR beta chain was recovered during a study of type 1 and type 2 diabetes patients. At the level of the study: Participants included type 1 and type 2 diabetes patients plus nondiabetic controls.

Amplification started from genomic DNA. The TCR beta CDR3 region was amplified using 30 forward and 13 reverse primers. TCRdb called the multiplex PCR reads again in MiXCR, with one record for every CDR3 protein. The table shows approximately 260,000 distinct CDR3 sequences, with around 47% occurring only once. This clonotype has only a few counts. The CDR3 consists of 17 residues. Germline V gene lookup returns CDR1 LNHNV and CDR2 YYDKDF (reference sequence). With V trimmed by 0 bases and J by 6 bases, 5 bases remained unmatched. The chain links TRBV15 to TRBJ2-1, with 13 positions matching TRBD2. Source material: peripheral blood mononuclear cells (PBMCs). This TCR derives from a man aged 18-30 years with type 2 diabetes. This CDR3 reads CATSRDRGLAGFNEQFF. CDR3 nucleotide sequence: TGTGCCACCAGCAGAGATCGGGGACTAGCGGGATTCAATGAGCAGTTCTTC. The full variable domain, with the rest looked up from reference TRBV15 and TRBJ2-1, is DAMVIQNPRYQVTQFGKPVTLSCSQTLNHNVMYWYQQKSSQAPKLLFHYYDKDFNNEADTPDNFQSRRPNTSFCFLDIRSPGLGDTAMYLCATSRDRGLAGFNEQFFGPGTRLTVL.